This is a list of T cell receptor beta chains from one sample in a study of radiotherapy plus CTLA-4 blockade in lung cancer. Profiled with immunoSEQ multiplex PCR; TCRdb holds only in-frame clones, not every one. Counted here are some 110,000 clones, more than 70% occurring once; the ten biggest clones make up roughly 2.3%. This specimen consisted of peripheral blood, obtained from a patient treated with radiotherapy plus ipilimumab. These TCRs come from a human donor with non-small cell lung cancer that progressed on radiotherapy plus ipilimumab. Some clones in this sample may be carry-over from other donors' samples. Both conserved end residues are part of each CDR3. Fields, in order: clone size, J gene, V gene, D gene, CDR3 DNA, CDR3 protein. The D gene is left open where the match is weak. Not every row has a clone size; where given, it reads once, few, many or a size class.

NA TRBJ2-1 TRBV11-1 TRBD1 TGTGCCAGCAGCCACGGACAGGGCCCGTACAATGAGCAGTTCTTC CASSHGQGPYNEQFF
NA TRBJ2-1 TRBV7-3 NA TGTGCCAGCAGCTGGGACAACTACAATGAGCAGTTCTTC CASSWDNYNEQFF
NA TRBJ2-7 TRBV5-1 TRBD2 TGCGCCAGCAGCTTAGCCCCTAGCGGGGGGGCAACGGCCTACGAGCAGTACTTC CASSLAPSGGATAYEQYF
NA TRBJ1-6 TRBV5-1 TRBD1 TGCGCCAGCAGCTTGGGGGACAGGGGCAGTTCACCCCTCCACTTT CASSLGDRGSSPLHF
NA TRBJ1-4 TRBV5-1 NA TGCGCCAGCAGCCCCAGTGGGGAAAAACTGTTTTTT CASSPSGEKLFF
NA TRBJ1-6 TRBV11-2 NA TGTGCCAGCAGCTTTAGACAGAGTAGCCCTTGGGCTAATTCACCCCTCCACTTT CASSFRQSSPWANSPLHF
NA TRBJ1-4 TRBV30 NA TGTGCCTGGAGTGTAGGGTCGTTTGGTGAAAAACTGTTTTTT CAWSVGSFGEKLFF
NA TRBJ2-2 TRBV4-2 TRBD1 TGTGCCAGCAGCCAAGAAAAACAAGGGACAGCGAACACCGGGGAGCTGTTTTTT CASSQEKQGTANTGELFF
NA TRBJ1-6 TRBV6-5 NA TGTGCCAGCAGTTACTCAGGGGGGCATAATTCACCCCTCCACTTT CASSYSGGHNSPLHF
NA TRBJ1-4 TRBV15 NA TGTGCCACCAAAAGGGGTTCTAATGAAAAACTGTTTTTT CATKRGSNEKLFF
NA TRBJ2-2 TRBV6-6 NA TGTGCCAGCAGTTACTCGAACAGGAACACCGGGGAGCTGTTTTTT CASSYSNRNTGELFF
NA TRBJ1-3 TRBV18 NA TGTGCCAGCTCCGACAGCTCTGGAAACACCATATATTTT CASSDSSGNTIYF
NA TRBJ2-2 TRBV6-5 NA TGTGCCACCCGTTCCCCGTGGGTCCCCGGGGAGCTGTTTTTT CATRSPWVPGELFF
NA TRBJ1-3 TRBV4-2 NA TGTGCCAGCAGTCCAAGGGGAAACACCATATATTTT CASSPRGNTIYF
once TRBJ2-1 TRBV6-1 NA TGTGCCAGCAGTGGGGGACTCCTATACAATGAGCAGTTCTTC CASSGGLLYNEQFF
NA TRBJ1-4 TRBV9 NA TGTGCCAGCAGCGGAGGGAAAACTAATGAAAAACTGTTTTTT CASSGGKTNEKLFF
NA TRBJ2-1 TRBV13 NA TGTGCCAGCAGCTTAGTTCGTCATAGCGAGCAGTTCTTC CASSLVRHSEQFF
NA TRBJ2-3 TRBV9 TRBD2 TGTGCCAGCAGCGTTCAGGGTAGCGGGGCCGATACGCAGTATTTT CASSVQGSGADTQYF
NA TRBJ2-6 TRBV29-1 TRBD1 TGCAGCGCCGGGGACAGGGCTGGGGCCAACGTCCTGACTTTC CSAGDRAGANVLTF
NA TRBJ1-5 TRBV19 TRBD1 TGTGCCAGTAGTATCCCGACAGGGTATAGCAATCAGCCCCAGCATTTT CASSIPTGYSNQPQHF
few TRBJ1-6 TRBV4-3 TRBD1 TGCGCCAGCAGCCAGCAGACAGGGGCAGGATCACCCCTCCACTTT CASSQQTGAGSPLHF
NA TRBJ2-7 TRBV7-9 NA TGTGCCAGCAGCTTGGTTCAGGACTCCTACGAGCAGTACTTC CASSLVQDSYEQYF
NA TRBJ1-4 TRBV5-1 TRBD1 TGCGCCAGCACTTCGGGACAGACTAATGAAAAACTGTTTTTT CASTSGQTNEKLFF
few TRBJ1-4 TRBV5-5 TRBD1 TGTGCCAGCAGCCCGGACAGGAAGGAAAAACTGTTTTTT CASSPDRKEKLFF
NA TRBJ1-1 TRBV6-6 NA TGTGCCAGCAGTTATTTCGCAGCCACTGAAGCTTTCTTT CASSYFAATEAFF
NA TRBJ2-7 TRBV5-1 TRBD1 TGCGCCAGCAGCTTAACCGGGACAGGAGTCGACGAGCAGTACTTC CASSLTGTGVDEQYF
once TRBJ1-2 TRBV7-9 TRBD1 TGTGCCAGCAGCTTTTGGACAGGGCTCGGCTACACCTTC CASSFWTGLGYTF
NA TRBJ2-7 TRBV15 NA TGTGCCACCAGCAGAGGTGGCGGGGCCGCCTACGAGCAGTACTTC CATSRGGGAAYEQYF
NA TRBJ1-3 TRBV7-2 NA TGTGCCAGCAGCTTAGCGCCCGAGGGGTCCGCTGGAAACACCATATATTTT CASSLAPEGSAGNTIYF
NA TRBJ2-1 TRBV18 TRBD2 TGTGCCAGCTCACCACCAGAAGGCGCGGGGGGATCCTACAATGAGCAGTTCTTC CASSPPEGAGGSYNEQFF
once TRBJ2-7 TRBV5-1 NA TGCGCCAGCGGTTTAAGGGGGAAAAGAAACTACGAGCAGTACTTC CASGLRGKRNYEQYF
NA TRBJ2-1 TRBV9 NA TGTGCCAGCAGCGTAGACATGGGATTGAGTATCAATGAGCAGTTCTTC CASSVDMGLSINEQFF
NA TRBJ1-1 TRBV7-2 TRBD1 TGTGCCAGCAGCCCCCGGACAGGAGAGGACACTGAAGCTTTCTTT CASSPRTGEDTEAFF
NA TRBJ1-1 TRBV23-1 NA TGCGCCAGCAGTTTTGACAGCGTCGTCGCTCCCATGAACACTGAAGCTTTCTTT CASSFDSVVAPMNTEAFF
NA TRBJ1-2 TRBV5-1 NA TGCGCCAGCAGCCTATTACAAGGGGACGATGGCTACACCTTC CASSLLQGDDGYTF